This passage covers 26 T cell receptor beta chains from one sample sequenced in a study of identical twins. TCRdb reprocessed the 5' RACE reads via MiXCR and lists one record per CDR3 protein. The sample lists some 1,600,000 distinct CDR3 sequences, 32% occurring once. The sequenced sample was cord blood. These receptors were obtained from a newborn girl in good health.

This clonotype has at least ten counts. Sequence at one end of the junction differs from germline and may be a read error. V is TRBV5-1 and J is TRBJ2-5; 11 nucleotides match TRBD2. Per the germline V gene, CDR1 is SGHRS and CDR2 is YFSETQ. This CDR3 spans 15 amino acids. The CDR3 coding sequence is TGTGCCAGCAGTCTAGCGGGGGGTCACCAAGAGACCCAGTACTTC. Its protein is CASSLAGGHQETQYF.

This clonotype was seen at least ten times. The V call is TRBV12-3 or TRBV12-4, the J call TRBJ2-3; 8 bases agree with TRBD2. V gave up 6 bases and J gave up 0 bases; unmatched junction bases: 2. The CDR3 loop spans 14 amino acids. CDR3 nucleotides: TGTGCCAGCAGACTAGCGGCTAGCACAGATACGCAGTATTTT. Encoded protein: CASRLAASTDTQYF.

A note on this clonotype: A much more abundant neighbour one base away suggests this may be a read error. V is TRBV29-1 and J is TRBJ2-7, with TRBD2 matching over 9 bases. The V gene end was trimmed by 5 bases and the J gene end by 7 bases; junction bases not matched to a gene: 12. Germline CDR1 reads SQVTM; CDR2 reads ANQGSEA. This CDR3 is built from 14 residues. The DNA for the CDR3 is TGCAGCGTTTCCCCGGGACTAGCCACCAATGAGCAGTACTTC. This gives the protein CSVSPGLATNEQYF.

This clonotype was counted a few times. The chain combines TRBV14 with TRBJ2-7; 12 bases align to TRBD1. In germline, CDR1 is SGHDN, CDR2 FVKESK. J lost 3 bases, V lost 3 bases, and 3 bases had no gene match. This CDR3 contains 15 residues. The CDR3 reads CASSHGTGGLYEQYF. The DNA of the CDR3 is TGTGCCAGCAGCCACGGGACAGGGGGCCTCTACGAGCAGTACTTC.

The V and J genes are TRBV27 and TRBJ1-1; TRBD1 matches at 9 bases. The ends lost 5 bases at V and 4 bases at J; junction bases unmatched: 8. This CDR3 has 15 amino acids. The germline V gene has CDR1 MNHEY and CDR2 SMNVEV (reference sequence). The CDR3 here is CASSVYRGRGTEAFF. The CDR3 bases are TGTGCCAGCAGTGTCTACAGGGGGCGCGGCACTGAAGCTTTCTTT.

This clonotype was counted a few times. This rearrangement joins TRBV9 to TRBJ1-1; D may be TRBD1 (5 bases). CDR3 length: 14 amino acids. The germline V gene encodes CDR1 SGDLS and CDR2 YYNGEE. Trimming cost V 0 bases and J 4 bases, with 10 bases left between them. The CDR3 loop is CASSVVGGGTEAFF. CDR3 in DNA: TGTGCCAGCAGCGTAGTCGGTGGGGGCACTGAAGCTTTCTTT.

This clonotype was recorded a few times. The chain combines TRBV3-1 with TRBJ1-2; D gene uncertain. The CDR3 length is 13 residues. CDR1 is LGHDT and CDR2 is YNNKEL in the germline V gene (reference sequence). Trimming shortened V by 0 bases and J by 9 bases, and 11 bases separated the two germline ends. CDR3 DNA: TGTGCCAGCAGCCAAGATATCGCGGGGAGCTACACCTTC. Encoded protein: CASSQDIAGSYTF.

This clonotype was seen many times. The chain links TRBV12-3 or TRBV12-4 to TRBJ2-1, with TRBD2 matching over 9 bases. V lost 4 bases to trimming and J lost 10 bases; unmatched junction nucleotides: 8. This CDR3 contains 14 residues. CDR3 sequence (DNA): TGTGCCAGCAGTTCTCTCCGACTAGCGGACGAGCAGTTCTTC. As protein: CASSSLRLADEQFF.

This clonotype turned up a few times. This chain links TRBV3-1 with TRBJ2-5; D not resolved. Germline loops: CDR1 LGHDT, CDR2 YNNKEL (reference sequence). Trimming stripped 1 base from V and 2 bases from J, with 11 bases between. The CDR3 consists of 15 residues. The CDR3 region has the DNA TGTGCCAGCAGCCAAGGGGAAACTCGGCAAGAGACCCAGTACTTC. It codes for CASSQGETRQETQYF.

This rearrangement joins TRBV20-1 to TRBJ1-4; maybe TRBD1 (5 bases). CDR3 length: 14 amino acids. The V gene lost 6 bases and the J gene lost 8 bases, with 19 bases spanning the gap. Germline values: CDR1 DFQATT, CDR2 SNEGSKA (reference sequence). CDR3 coding DNA: TGCAGTGCCCCCGGTCTGGGGGAAGGGGAAAAACTGTTTTTT. Its translation: CSAPGLGEGEKLFF.

The chain joins TRBV28 to TRBJ2-1, with 7 bases that match TRBD1. CDR3 length equals 16 residues. With V trimmed by 4 bases and J by 7 bases, 13 bases remained unmatched. Germline V gene sequence: CDR1 MDHEN, CDR2 SYDVKM. CDR3 nucleotides: TGTGCCAGCAGTTCCATCCGGGACAGATGGGAGAATGAGCAGTTCTTC. Its translation: CASSSIRDRWENEQFF.

The chain links TRBV25-1 to TRBJ2-7; 9 bases are a match to TRBD1. Germline V gene sequence: CDR1 MGHDK, CDR2 SYGVNS. V lost 1 base to trimming and J lost 7 bases; unmatched junction nucleotides: 11. The CDR3 length is 16 residues. CDR3 region: CASSELEDRGDNEQYF. The DNA of the CDR3 is TGTGCCAGCAGTGAATTGGAGGACAGGGGAGATAATGAGCAGTACTTC.

This clonotype was recorded a few times. V is TRBV20-1 and J is TRBJ2-7; 9 bases agree with TRBD1. CDR1 is DFQATT, CDR2 SNEGSKA, per germline (reference sequence). This CDR3 has 15 residues. The trim removed 0 bases at V and 0 bases at J, leaving 3 bases unmatched. The CDR3 sequence: CSARDLGQGSYEQYF. As DNA, the CDR3 is TGCAGTGCTAGAGACCTGGGACAGGGCTCCTACGAGCAGTACTTC.

The chain carries TRBV5-1 and TRBJ1-3, with D possibly matching TRBD1 (6 bases). CDR1 and CDR2 from the germline V gene are SGHRS and YFSETQ. Trimming shortened V by 4 bases and J by 0 bases, and 17 bases separated the two germline ends. This CDR3 spans 17 amino acids. For the CDR3, the DNA is TGCGCCAGCAGCGAACTCCCGGGACACAGCTCTGGAAACACCATATATTTT. This codes for CASSELPGHSSGNTIYF.

The V gene is TRBV7-9, the J gene TRBJ2-1; a weak D match, TRBD2 (5 bases). V was shortened by 3 bases and J by 7 bases, with 16 bases between the two germline ends. This CDR3 is 15 amino acids long. CDR1 is SEHNR and CDR2 is FQNEAQ in the germline V gene (reference sequence). Written as DNA, the CDR3 is TGTGCCAGCAGCTTGAGGGCTATGCTCACAAATGAGCAGTTCTTC. Translation gives CASSLRAMLTNEQFF.

This sequence joins TRBV25-1 and TRBJ2-4, with 11 positions matching TRBD2. The closer fit of TRBJ2-7 to the DNA end suggests the J call may be wrong. The germline CDR1 and CDR2 sequences are MGHDK and SYGVNS. The CDR3 runs to 15 residues. Here the CDR3 DNA reads TGTGCCAGCAGTGACCCCTTTCTAGCGGGAGGCGAGCAGTACTTC. As protein: CASSDPFLAGGEQYF.

Points on this clonotype: Germline and junction disagree at one end, which may indicate a read error. The chain links TRBV5-1 to TRBJ2-4, with D maybe TRBD1 (6 bases). Germline lookup yields CDR1 SGHRS and CDR2 YFSETQ. This CDR3 contains 14 residues. DNA for the CDR3: TGCGCCAGCAGGCGTTCAGGGGATCCCGACGAGCAGTGCTTC. This codes for CASRRSGDPDEQCF.

The chain uses TRBV6-6 and TRBJ2-3, with a weak D call TRBD2 (5 bases). Germline CDR1 is MNHNY and CDR2 is SVGAGI (reference sequence). The CDR3 is 16 residues long. Trimming took 2 bases from V and 1 from J, leaving 13 bases between them. In nucleotides, the CDR3 is TGTGCCAGCAGTTACGGACCCCTTAGCGGCACAGATACGCAGTATTTT. It is translated as CASSYGPLSGTDTQYF.

The rearrangement links TRBV6-1 to TRBJ2-3; 8 bases map to TRBD2. This CDR3 region has 18 residues. Germline CDR1 is MNHNS and CDR2 is SASEGT. The V gene end was trimmed by 1 base and the J gene end by 2 bases; junction bases not matched to a gene: 11. The CDR3 loop reads CASSEGLGGRTPTDTQYF. CDR3 coding DNA: TGTGCCAGCAGTGAAGGGTTGGGCGGGAGGACTCCCACAGATACGCAGTATTTT.

The chain joins TRBV4-2 to TRBJ1-2; unclear D gene. Germline-derived CDR1 and CDR2 are LGHNA and YNFKEQ. Trimming cost V 1 base and J 4 bases, with 7 bases left between them. CDR3 size: 13 residues. As DNA, the CDR3 is TGTGCCAGCAGCCAAGGGGTATTCTATGGCTACACCTTC. It translates to CASSQGVFYGYTF.

In regard to this clonotype: The germline gene is not matched at one end of the junction; a read error may be the cause. J is TRBJ2-1 and V is TRBV4-2, with TRBD2 matching over 9 bases. CDR1 and CDR2 (germline): LGHNA, YNFKEQ. This CDR3 region has 19 residues. CDR3 in amino acids: CASSQGSPLTSGPYNERFF. The CDR3 bases are TGTGCCAGCAGCCAAGGGTCCCCCCTCACTAGCGGGCCCTACAATGAGCGGTTCTTC.

This clonotype was counted many times. J is TRBJ2-7 and V is TRBV29-1, with D possibly being TRBD2 (7 bases). Germline CDR1 is SQVTM and CDR2 is ANQGSEA. V was shortened by 3 bases and J by 4 bases, with 16 bases between the two germline ends. The CDR3 is 14 amino acids. CDR3 sequence (DNA): TGCAGCGTTGAGCTTCGAGGGGGGGGTTACGAGCAGTACTTC. Protein sequence: CSVELRGGGYEQYF.

The chain uses TRBV12-3 or TRBV12-4 and TRBJ1-2; no definite D call. V gave up 1 base and J gave up 3 bases, with 9 bases separating them. The CDR3 has 14 residues. The CDR3 region is CASSLEAGHYGYTF. Written as DNA, the CDR3 is TGTGCCAGCAGTTTAGAGGCGGGCCACTATGGCTACACCTTC.

This clonotype was found a few times. The chain employs TRBV4-1 and TRBJ2-2; 7 bases are a match to TRBD1. V dropped 0 bases and J dropped 6; count of bases not matched to a gene: 13. This CDR3 comprises 18 residues. Germline V lookup: CDR1 MGHRA, CDR2 YSYEKL. The CDR3: CASSQEDRPLFNAGELFF. The CDR3 region has the DNA TGCGCCAGCAGCCAAGAGGACAGGCCCCTTTTTAACGCCGGGGAGCTGTTTTTT.

Written as DNA, the CDR3 is TGCGCCAGCAGCCAAGAAGGGGGAAGGGCGGGCTACAATGAGCAGTACTTC. This encodes CASSQEGGRAGYNEQYF. V usage is TRBV4-1 and J usage is TRBJ2-1; D is possibly TRBD1 (6 bases). The better agreement between TRBJ2-7 and the DNA end casts doubt on the J call. This CDR3 is built from 17 residues. CDR1 is MGHRA, CDR2 YSYEKL, per germline.

This clonotype has a handful of counts. The chain recombines TRBV7-9 with TRBJ2-3; D is perhaps TRBD2 (5 bases). The germline V gene has CDR1 SEHNR and CDR2 FQNEAQ (reference sequence). The CDR3 totals 15 residues. Trimming took 1 base from V and 3 from J, leaving 11 bases between them. The CDR3 loop reads CASSLGGMGTDTQYF. In nucleotides, the CDR3 is TGTGCCAGCAGCTTAGGAGGGATGGGGACAGATACGCAGTATTTT. Based on the CDR3 plus reference TRBV7-9 and TRBJ2-3, the full variable domain is DTGVSQNPRHKITKRGQNVTFRCDPISEHNRLYWYRQTLGQGPEFLTYFQNEAQLEKSRLLSDRFSAERPKGSFSTLEIQRTEQGDSAMYLCASSLGGMGTDTQYFGPGTRLTVL.